The T cell receptor beta chain described here comes from a study of blood T cell repertoires in COVID-19. The CDR3 covers 16 residues. From germline, CDR1 is SQVTM and CDR2 ANQGSEA. Between the trimmed V and J ends, which lost 1 base and 6 bases, there was a span of 19 bases. Data came from immunoSEQ multiplex PCR; TCRdb stores just in-frame clones and leaves some out. Among about 260,000 clones listed, more than 90% were seen once. The sequence derives from a person aged 18 to 29 with COVID-19, enrolled during active disease. This sequence joins TRBV29-1 and TRBJ2-1, with D perhaps TRBD2 (7 bases). Sequencing was carried out using peripheral blood. CDR3 sequence: CSVEGVGGPVPNEQFF. CDR3 nucleotides: TGCAGCGTTGAAGGTGTGGGGGGGCCAGTGCCCAATGAGCAGTTCTTC.